This T cell receptor (beta chain) was obtained from a study of OX40 agonist ivuxolimab in advanced cancers. Broadly, across the study: Ivuxolimab was a fully human IgG2 agonistic monoclonal antibody targeting the costimulatory receptor OX40 (CD134). Intravenous ivuxolimab was administered to patients every 2 weeks at six dose levels: 0.01, 0.1, 0.3, 1.5, 3 and 10 mg/kg. Among the roughly 54 dose-escalation patients, around 19 had hepatocellular carcinoma, 15 or so melanoma, 9 renal cell carcinoma and 9 head and neck cancer. In the dose-escalation cohort, around four fifths of patients were male, and the mean age was 60 years with a range of roughly 20 to 80. Prior anti-PD-1, anti-PD-L1 or anti-CTLA-4 therapy was permitted, and about two fifths of dose-escalation patients had received checkpoint inhibitors. Partial responses were achieved by three dose-escalation patients, of whom one had hepatocellular carcinoma and two had cutaneous melanoma. The point of sequencing TCRbeta in the periphery was to test whether ivuxolimab changed TCR sequence diversity and drove clonal T-cell expansion. The paper describes the monotherapy dose-escalation part (N ≈ 50 patients) of the phase I trial of ivuxolimab. Study-wide findings and limitations: At doses of 0.1 to 3.0 mg/kg, clonal expansion of both CD4+ and CD8+ blood T cells was observed from baseline to week 6. Low levels of normalized T-cell clonal expansion were also seen in some patients who did not respond. Partial responders in the 0.1-3.0 mg/kg groups had among the lowest normalized peripheral clonal expansion, especially among CD8+ T cells. After ivuxolimab, expanded clones were on average more numerous among CD8+ T cells than among CD4+ T cells. Antigen specificity was not determined for the clonally expanded peripheral T cells.

Germline trimming: 4 bases from V, 7 bases from J; junction bases outside gene matches: 8. The CDR3 sequence holds 16 residues, the cysteine and phenylalanine included. Only CDR3 DNA is held: 48 bases, read in frame from base 1. CDR1 and CDR2 are drawn from the germline V gene: SGHDN, FVKESK. Patients with a history of autoimmune disease or receiving systemic immunosuppression were excluded from the trial. In every dose cohort, peripheral blood was drawn for TCR sequencing at baseline, cycle 4 day 1, and cycle 7 day 1. Samples came from an open-label, multicenter, first-in-human phase I dose-escalation trial of ivuxolimab. Adults with locally advanced or metastatic melanoma, renal cell, hepatocellular, or head and neck squamous cell carcinoma were enrolled in the trial. Before TCR sequencing, CD4+ and CD8+ T cells were separately sorted from peripheral blood. About this clone itself: What this receptor recognizes is not known. No much larger clone is present one base from it, and per-base qualities are unavailable.

Genomic DNA was extracted from sorted cells for sequencing of the TCRbeta CDR3 region. TCRbeta CDR3 regions were sequenced using the immunoSEQ Assay. TCRdb's version of the immuneACCESS table is confined to in-frame rearrangements and falls short of the full clone set. An unresolved V gene accounts for under half of the shortfall where checked; the remainder is of unknown origin. The sample table shows approximately 68,000 clones, and approximately 80% are seen once. The top ten constitute approximately 6.3% of the sample. Sequencing was performed on CD4+ or CD8+ T cells sorted from blood, taken in a trial of the OX40 agonist ivuxolimab. Recombination linked TRBV14 to TRBJ2-2; 11 bases in between match TRBD2. This TCR derives from an adult with an advanced solid tumor such as melanoma, head and neck, liver or kidney cancer. The CDR3 reads as follows: CASSRQLAGDSGELFF. The nucleotide sequence reads TGTGCCAGCAGCCGACAACTAGCGGGAGATAGCGGGGAGCTGTTTTTT. The CDR3, completed at both ends by the reference TRBV14 and TRBJ2-2 genes, gives the full variable domain EAGVTQFPSHSVIEKGQTVTLRCDPISGHDNLYWYRRVMGKEIKFLLHFVKESKQDESGMPNNRFLAERTGGTYSTLKVQPAELEDSGVYFCASSRQLAGDSGELFFGEGSRLTVL.